The source of this T cell receptor (beta chain) is a study of shared clonotypes between healthy human individuals. The CDR3 sequence is 15 residues long. Per the germline V gene, CDR1 is SGDLS and CDR2 is YYNGEE. Trimming took off 0 bases at V and 4 bases at J, with 11 bases between the two ends. Study conclusions and caveats: In having few donors, the study represented limited genetic and exposure-history diversity.

Researchers ran the assay at a deep level. Repertoires were generated with immunoSEQ multiplex PCR, while TCRdb's copy carries only in-frame clones and drops some. The sample holds 150,000 to 200,000 clones, over 80% seen once. With respect to this clone: What it binds is not known.

The TCR sequence derives from a woman aged 25 to 45 in good health. V is TRBV9 and J is TRBJ2-1; D uncertain. Sequenced material: naive CD4+ T cells sorted from blood. Subset: CD45RA+ positively selected. DNA for the CDR3: TGTGCCAGCAGCGTAGAGAGCGTTCCGTACAATGAGCAGTTCTTC. Its protein is CASSVESVPYNEQFF.